The 4 T cell receptor beta chains below come from one sample, sequenced in a study of T cell clonotyping in hematopoietic cell transplantation. Sequencing used immunoSEQ multiplex PCR; TCRdb keeps in-frame clones, though not all of them. This sample yields roughly 13,000 clones, of which roughly 92% are seen a single time; almost 8% belongs to the top ten. The sequencing here drew on PBMCs, taken 100 days after allogeneic stem cell transplant. The receptors shown here come from a female patient in her 50s who had an allogeneic stem cell transplant from an unrelated donor, so the T cells may come from the graft donor. Some clones in this sample may be carry-over from other donors' samples.

The chain links TRBV13 to TRBJ1-2; unclear D gene. With 0 bases removed from V and 4 bases from J, the gap between germline ends came to 6 bases. Germline CDR1 is PRHDT and CDR2 is FYEKMQ (reference sequence). The CDR3 has 13 residues. The CDR3 loop reads CASSLGAAYGYTF. In DNA form, the CDR3 reads TGTGCCAGCAGCTTAGGGGCAGCCTATGGCTACACCTTC.

This chain joins TRBV2 and TRBJ1-2; 7 nucleotides match TRBD1. V gave up 5 bases and J gave up 8 bases; unmatched junction bases: 11. This CDR3 is built from 14 residues. Germline V gene sequence: CDR1 SNHLY, CDR2 FYNNEI. CDR3 protein: CASSIQGTIQGYTF. CDR3 in DNA: TGTGCCAGCAGTATACAGGGGACCATTCAGGGCTACACCTTC.

Written as DNA, the CDR3 is TGTGCCAGCCTAACCACAGACTTAGGACAGTTGAACACTGAAGCTTTCTTT. Protein: CASLTTDLGQLNTEAFF. This chain links TRBV2 with TRBJ1-1; D might be TRBD1 (6 bases). Germline V lookup: CDR1 SNHLY, CDR2 FYNNEI. The CDR3 has 17 residues. Deletions cut 8 bases from V and 0 bases from J, with 22 bases between. The variable domain in full, with the rest retrieved from reference TRBV2 and TRBJ1-1, is EPEVTQTPSHQVTQMGQEVILRCVPISNHLYFYWYRQILGQKVEFLVSFYNNEISEKSEIFDDQFSVERPDGSNFTLKIRSTKLEDSAMYFCASLTTDLGQLNTEAFFGQGTRLTVV.

The V gene is TRBV11-2, the J gene TRBJ2-3, with D possibly TRBD2 on 6 matching bases. In germline, CDR1 is SGHAT, CDR2 FQNNGV. CDR3 length: 15 residues. Trimming cost V 2 bases and J 3 bases, with 12 bases left between them. The DNA for the CDR3 is TGTGCCAGCAGCTTATTGAGAGGGACTACAGATACGCAGTATTTT. It is translated as CASSLLRGTTDTQYF.